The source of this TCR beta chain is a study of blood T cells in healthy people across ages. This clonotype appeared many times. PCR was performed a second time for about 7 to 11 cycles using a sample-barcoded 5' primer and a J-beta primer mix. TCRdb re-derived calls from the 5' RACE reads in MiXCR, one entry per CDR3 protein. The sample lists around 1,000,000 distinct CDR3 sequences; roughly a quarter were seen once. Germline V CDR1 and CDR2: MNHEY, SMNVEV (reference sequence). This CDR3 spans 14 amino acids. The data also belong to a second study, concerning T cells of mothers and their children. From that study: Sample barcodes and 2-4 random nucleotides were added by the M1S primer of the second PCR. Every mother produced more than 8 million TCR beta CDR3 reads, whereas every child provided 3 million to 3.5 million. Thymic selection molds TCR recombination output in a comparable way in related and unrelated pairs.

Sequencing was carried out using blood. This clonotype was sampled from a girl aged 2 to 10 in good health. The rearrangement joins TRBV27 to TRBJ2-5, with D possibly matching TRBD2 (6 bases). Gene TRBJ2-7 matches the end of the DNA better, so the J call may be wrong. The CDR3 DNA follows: TGTGCCAGCAGTTTTGGGGCGGGGTCTTACGAGCAGTACTTC. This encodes CASSFGAGSYEQYF.